The 28 T cell receptor beta chains reported below all come from one sample, sequenced in a study of OX40 agonist ivuxolimab in advanced cancers. Libraries were prepared by immunoSEQ multiplex PCR; TCRdb keeps only in-frame clonotypes and omits some of them. The sample includes roughly 50,000 clones, nearly 95% of them seen just once. The specimen comprised CD4+ or CD8+ T cells sorted from blood, sampled in a trial of the OX40 agonist ivuxolimab. The receptors were sampled from an adult with an advanced solid tumor such as melanoma, head and neck, liver or kidney cancer.

This sequence joins TRBV19 and TRBJ2-7, with a possible D match to TRBD2 (7 bases). Trimming stripped 9 bases from V and 2 bases from J, with 17 bases between. CDR1 and CDR2 from the germline V gene are LNHDA and SQIVND (reference sequence). This CDR3 has 14 residues. The DNA of the CDR3 is TGTGCCAGCGTCGGGGGGCAGGGCCCCTACGAGCAGTACTTC. This translates into CASVGGQGPYEQYF.

The CDR3 region has the DNA TGTGCCAGCAGCGAAACGGGACAGGGGATCTATGGCTACACCTTC. Its protein product is CASSETGQGIYGYTF. The rearrangement links TRBV7-9 to TRBJ1-2, with 10 nucleotides matching TRBD1. Losses at the gene ends were 5 bases for V and 4 bases for J; bases not matched to a gene: 7. The germline CDR1 and CDR2 sequences are SEHNR and FQNEAQ (reference sequence). The CDR3 totals 15 residues.

The V gene is TRBV6-5, the J gene TRBJ2-3; TRBD1 matches at 10 bases. The germline V gene has CDR1 MNHEY and CDR2 SVGAGI. Losses at the gene ends were 6 bases for V and 6 bases for J; bases not matched to a gene: 9. This CDR3 has 15 amino acids. As DNA, the CDR3 is TGTGCCAGCAGACAGCCGGGACAGGGGTATGATACGCAGTATTTT. Its protein product is CASRQPGQGYDTQYF.

The V and J genes are TRBV6-5 and TRBJ2-3; 10 positions agree with TRBD2. With 5 bases clipped from V and 4 bases from J, the junction kept 6 bases outside the gene matches. Germline V gene lookup returns CDR1 MNHEY and CDR2 SVGAGI. The CDR3 covers 15 residues. CDR3 protein: CASSGTAGGPDTQYF. CDR3 bases: TGTGCCAGCAGTGGAACAGCGGGGGGGCCAGATACGCAGTATTTT.

CDR3 residues: CASSQGPKDEQYV. CDR3 nucleotide sequence: TGCGCCAGCAGCCAAGGACCCAAAGACGAGCAGTACGTC. The gene calls are TRBV4-1 and TRBJ2-7, with D uncertain. This CDR3 region has 13 residues. V lost 1 base, J lost 5 bases, and 9 bases lay in between. CDR1 is MGHRA and CDR2 is YSYEKL in the germline V gene.

About this clone: The junction departs from germline at one end; a sequencing error may be responsible. The rearrangement uses TRBV7-7 and TRBJ1-5, with D unclear. Germline-derived CDR1 and CDR2 are SSHAT and FNYEAQ (reference sequence). This CDR3 comprises 13 residues. CDR3 loop: CASSSHTNQPQHF. CDR3 DNA sequence: TGTGCTAGCAGCTCACACACGAATCAGCCCCAGCATTTT.

The chain employs TRBV9 and TRBJ1-5; maybe TRBD1 (6 bases). The germline gives CDR1 SGDLS, CDR2 YYNGEE. Trimming removed 3 bases from V and 9 bases from J, with 13 bases in between. This CDR3 spans 13 amino acids. The CDR3 reads CASSDQGQWPQHF. Here the CDR3 DNA reads TGTGCCAGCAGCGACCAGGGGCAATGGCCCCAGCATTTT.

This chain connects TRBV5-1 to TRBJ1-1; the D is unclear. The CDR3 is made up of 12 amino acids. Trimming removed 4 bases at V and 8 bases at J, with 12 bases between. Germline V gene data show CDR1 as SGHRS and CDR2 as YFSETQ. The CDR3: CASSLEEREAFF. The CDR3 coding sequence is TGCGCCAGCAGCCTGGAGGAAAGAGAAGCTTTCTTT.

The chain has TRBV27 and TRBJ2-7, with D maybe TRBD2 (6 bases). The CDR3 covers 17 residues. With 5 bases removed from V and 0 bases from J, the gap between germline ends came to 20 bases. Germline V CDR1 and CDR2: MNHEY, SMNVEV (reference sequence). The DNA for the CDR3 is TGTGCCAGCAGTAAAATCCCCAGGACTATGAACTCCTACGAGCAGTACTTC. This translates into CASSKIPRTMNSYEQYF.

The chain carries TRBV2 and TRBJ1-2; 10 nucleotides line up with TRBD1. The CDR3 is made up of 15 amino acids. V was pared by 6 bases and J by 4 bases, with 8 bases of the junction left unmatched. The germline CDR1 and CDR2 sequences are SNHLY and FYNNEI. The CDR3 region has the DNA TGTGCCAGCAGGGAGACAGGGGGCTCCCCCTATGGCTACACCTTC. Amino acids: CASRETGGSPYGYTF.

The sample holds one count of this clone. The chain is built from TRBV27 and TRBJ1-4; D is undetermined. Germline V CDR1 and CDR2: MNHEY, SMNVEV (reference sequence). This CDR3 comprises 15 residues. V lost 4 bases and J lost 0, with 9 bases in between. The CDR3 bases are TGTGCCAGCAGTTCAGCAGGAGCAACTAATGAAAAACTGTTTTTT. This gives the protein CASSSAGATNEKLFF.

V usage is TRBV15 and J usage is TRBJ2-7; the match to TRBD1 covers 10 bases. The CDR3 spans 14 residues. Trimming cost V 5 bases and J 2 bases; bases outside gene matches: 3. CDR1 is LNHNV, CDR2 YYDKDF, per germline (reference sequence). CDR3 coding DNA: TGTGCCACCAGCCTTGGACAGGGGGCCTACGAGCAGTACTTC. Translating it yields CATSLGQGAYEQYF.

The V call is TRBV15, the J call TRBJ1-5, with D tentatively TRBD1 (6 bases). CDR1 is LNHNV, CDR2 YYDKDF, per germline (reference sequence). Trimming took off 2 bases at V and 5 bases at J, with 22 bases between the two ends. This CDR3 region has 18 residues. The CDR3 is CATSRLGASPGGDQPQHF. DNA for the CDR3: TGTGCCACCAGCAGACTGGGGGCTTCTCCCGGGGGCGATCAGCCCCAGCATTTT.

In its sample, this clone ranks as medium-sized (0.01 to 0.1%). The chain combines TRBV2 with TRBJ1-5; 8 bases map to TRBD1. This CDR3 has 15 amino acids. The trim removed 6 bases at V and 6 bases at J, leaving 10 bases unmatched. Germline-derived CDR1 and CDR2 are SNHLY and FYNNEI. The CDR3 DNA reads as TGTGCCAGCAGAGGTACGACAGGGGTTAGTCAGCCCCAGCATTTT. It encodes CASRGTTGVSQPQHF.

The V call is TRBV7-9, the J call TRBJ1-5; possible D gene TRBD1, 5 bases. Germline CDR1 reads SEHNR; CDR2 reads FQNEAQ (reference sequence). Trimming removed 5 bases at V and 3 bases at J, with 11 bases between. The CDR3 has 14 residues. In DNA, the CDR3 is TGTGCCAGCAGCGGGGACGGGAACAATCAGCCCCAGCATTTT. Residues: CASSGDGNNQPQHF.

The chain combines TRBV2 with TRBJ2-7, with a weak D call TRBD2 (5 bases). Germline CDR1 is SNHLY and CDR2 is FYNNEI. The germline V and J ends were trimmed by 4 bases and 4 bases, with 14 bases remaining between them. The CDR3 has 14 amino acids. For the CDR3, the DNA is TGTGCCAGCAGTGGGGAAGGACTCTTTTACGAGCAGTACGTC. Protein: CASSGEGLFYEQYV.

The V and J genes are TRBV29-1 and TRBJ2-5; possible D gene TRBD2, 7 bases. Germline-derived CDR1 and CDR2 are SQVTM and ANQGSEA. CDR3 size: 13 residues. Trimming removed 3 bases from V and 5 bases from J, with 13 bases in between. The CDR3 bases are TGCAGCGTTGACGACAGGCGGGGGGAGACCCAGTACTTC. This translates into CSVDDRRGETQYF.

The chain combines TRBV11-3 with TRBJ2-2, with a possible D match to TRBD1 (6 bases). Trimming cost V 1 base and J 0 bases, with 12 bases left between them. From germline, CDR1 is SGHNT and CDR2 YENEEA. The CDR3 is made up of 17 amino acids. CDR3 DNA: TGTGCCAGCAGCTTAGGAGGGACACTTGCGAACACCGGGGAGCTGTTTTTT. As protein: CASSLGGTLANTGELFF.

This clone was seen just once. The rearrangement links TRBV9 to TRBJ2-2; D is unclear. Germline-derived CDR1 and CDR2 are SGDLS and YYNGEE. This CDR3 is 15 amino acids long. Trimming took off 2 bases at V and 3 bases at J, with 11 bases between the two ends. The CDR3 loop is CASSVIQDYTGELFF. Here the CDR3 DNA reads TGTGCCAGCAGCGTTATCCAGGATTACACCGGGGAGCTGTTTTTT.

The chain combines TRBV7-9 with TRBJ1-1; D is ambiguous. V gave up 2 bases and J gave up 11 bases, with 9 bases separating them. Germline CDR1 SEHNR, CDR2 FQNEAQ (reference sequence). CDR3 length: 11 residues. CDR3 bases: TGTGCCAGCAGCTTAACGGTGGAGGCTTTCTTT. Protein product: CASSLTVEAFF.

The chain is built from TRBV5-4 and TRBJ2-7, with D maybe TRBD2 (6 bases). Deletions cut 0 bases from V and 8 bases from J, with 15 bases between. The CDR3 has 14 amino acids. Germline V gives CDR1 SGHNT, CDR2 YYREEE (reference sequence). Here the CDR3 reads CASSLGPSVQKQYF. The CDR3 DNA reads as TGTGCCAGCAGCTTGGGGCCTAGCGTTCAGAAGCAGTACTTC.

This rearrangement joins TRBV6-1 to TRBJ1-5; 9 bases align to TRBD1. The V gene's germline CDR1 is MNHNS and CDR2 SASEGT. The CDR3 contains 14 residues. With 5 bases clipped from V and 4 bases from J, the junction kept 3 bases outside the gene matches. The CDR3 sequence: CASSLQGANQPQHF. The DNA of the CDR3 is TGTGCCAGCAGTCTACAGGGGGCAAATCAGCCCCAGCATTTT.

The table lists this clone with a count of one. The chain uses TRBV15 and TRBJ1-1, with D possibly TRBD1 on 5 matching bases. Germline assignment: CDR1 LNHNV and CDR2 YYDKDF (reference sequence). V was pared by 0 bases and J by 11 bases, with 19 bases between. The CDR3 runs to 15 residues. The CDR3 bases are TGTGCCACCAGCAGAGATGGGGTAGGGGTTGTATACGCTTTCTTT. Amino acid sequence: CATSRDGVGVVYAFF.

The gene calls are TRBV5-4 and TRBJ2-7, with 11 bases lining up with TRBD2. Germline values: CDR1 SGHNT, CDR2 YYREEE (reference sequence). With V trimmed by 4 bases and J by 5 bases, 11 bases remained unmatched. The CDR3 is 16 residues long. The CDR3: CASSRSVAGGPDEQYV. Here the CDR3 DNA reads TGTGCCAGCAGCAGATCTGTAGCGGGGGGGCCAGACGAGCAGTACGTC.

The chain carries TRBV30 and TRBJ2-7, with D possibly TRBD1 on 5 matching bases. The CDR3 extends over 15 amino acids. Between the trimmed V and J ends, which lost 0 bases and 3 bases, there was a span of 15 bases. Germline loops: CDR1 GTSNPN, CDR2 SVGIG (reference sequence). Here the CDR3 reads CAWSVEQVSFYEQYF. CDR3 DNA sequence: TGTGCCTGGAGTGTAGAACAGGTTTCCTTCTACGAGCAGTACTTC.

This clone was picked up one time. The V gene is TRBV5-5, the J gene TRBJ2-5; D is unclear. CDR1 and CDR2 (germline): SGHKS, YYEKEE (reference sequence). V lost 0 bases, J lost 10 bases, and 13 bases lay in between. This CDR3 spans 13 amino acids. DNA for the CDR3: TGTGCCAGCAGCTTGGCAGAGGACCACCACCAGTACTTC. Translation gives CASSLAEDHHQYF.

This chain links TRBV29-1 with TRBJ2-7; 9 nucleotides align to TRBD2. Germline CDR1 and CDR2: SQVTM and ANQGSEA. The CDR3 sequence is 13 residues long. Trimming at V came to 3 bases and at J to 7 bases, leaving 7 bases not matched to a gene. The CDR3 loop is CSVEASGVYEQYF. In DNA, the CDR3 is TGCAGCGTTGAGGCTAGCGGGGTTTATGAGCAGTACTTC.

The chain recombines TRBV28 with TRBJ2-3; 10 bases align to TRBD1. V dropped 6 bases and J dropped 2; count of bases not matched to a gene: 5. Germline V gene data show CDR1 as MDHEN and CDR2 as SYDVKM. This CDR3 comprises 15 residues. In nucleotides, the CDR3 is TGTGCCAGCAGCGTCGGACAGGGGGTCACAGATACGCAGTATTTT. Encoded protein: CASSVGQGVTDTQYF.